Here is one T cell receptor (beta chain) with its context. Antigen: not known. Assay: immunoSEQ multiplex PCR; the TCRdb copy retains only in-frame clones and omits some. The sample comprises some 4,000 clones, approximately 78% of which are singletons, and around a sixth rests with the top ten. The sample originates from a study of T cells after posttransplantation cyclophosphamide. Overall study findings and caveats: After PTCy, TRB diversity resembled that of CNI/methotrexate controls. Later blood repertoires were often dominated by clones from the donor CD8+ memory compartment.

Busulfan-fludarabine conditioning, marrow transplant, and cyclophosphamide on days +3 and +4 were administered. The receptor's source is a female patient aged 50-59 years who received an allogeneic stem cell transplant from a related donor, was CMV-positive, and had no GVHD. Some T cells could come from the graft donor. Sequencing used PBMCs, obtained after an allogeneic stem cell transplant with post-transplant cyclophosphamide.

DNA of the CDR3: TGTGCCAGCTCACCGCAGGGGGCGCGTTCTTATGGCTACACCTTC. This encodes CASSPQGARSYGYTF. The chain uses TRBV18 and TRBJ1-2, with 8 bases matching TRBD1. Germline CDR1 is KGHSH and CDR2 is LQKENI. The CDR3 runs 15 residues. The ends lost 3 bases at V and 5 bases at J; junction bases unmatched: 8. Full variable domain (remainder filled in from reference TRBV18 and TRBJ1-2): NAGVMQNPRHLVRRRGQEARLRCSPMKGHSHVYWYRQLPEEGLKFMVYLQKENIIDESGMPKERFSAEFPKEGPSILRIQQVVRGDSAAYFCASSPQGARSYGYTFGSGTRLTVV.